Given below is one TCR delta chain in context. The sample has other DNA sequences that encode this CDR3 too. The V and J ends lost 6 bases and 1 base, in that order; junction bases with no gene match: 33. The germline V gene has CDR1 TSWWSYY and CDR2 QGS. CDR3 length: 24 amino acids. With CATT, TCRdb re-called clones from the reads. The sample yields fewer than 9,500 delta-chain clones, about 22% seen once. The source of the sample is a study of gamma-delta chains in newborns, infants, children. Study as a whole: Polyclonal expansion of innate γδ T cells after birth follows microbial exposure.

The specimen sequenced was blood. The origin of this receptor is a child who was a newborn, infant or young child, either healthy, febrile or measles-vaccinated (not recorded which). J is TRDJ1 and V is TRDV1, with 9 bases that match TRDD3. CDR3 protein: CALGGRFHQPVHNWGTRVTDKLIF. CDR3 sequence (DNA): TGTGCTCTTGGAGGCCGTTTTCACCAGCCAGTTCATAACTGGGGGACACGGGTCACCGATAAACTCATCTTT.